This entry is about one T cell receptor beta chain. Its antigen is undetermined. This entry is derived from a study of cytomegalovirus exposure and HLA in healthy donors. Overall study: Researchers found that roughly 80% of 350 to 500 genotyped donors fell within the Caucasian-associated ancestry cluster. Findings and limits, study-wide: Later work showed greater clonal expansion in HLA-associated TCR beta chains than in equally common others. Cytomegalovirus-associated status was assigned to 164 TCR beta chains.

The V end lost 0 bases, the J end lost 2 bases, and 13 bases lay between the germline ends. The CDR3 consists of 16 residues. Germline values: CDR1 SGDLS, CDR2 YYNGEE. PCR used 60 Vbeta primers and 13 Jbeta primers. TCRdb keeps only in-frame clones here, not all; method: immunoSEQ multiplex PCR. The table shows some 150,000 clones, with 60% to 85% occurring only once. Sequencing was performed on PBMCs. The source of this sequence is a female donor in good health and CMV-seropositive. The rearrangement uses TRBV9 and TRBJ2-3, with D possibly matching TRBD2 (6 bases). CDR3: CASSVGPAGITDTQYF. CDR3 sequence (DNA): TGTGCCAGCAGCGTAGGCCCAGCGGGCATCACAGATACGCAGTATTTT.